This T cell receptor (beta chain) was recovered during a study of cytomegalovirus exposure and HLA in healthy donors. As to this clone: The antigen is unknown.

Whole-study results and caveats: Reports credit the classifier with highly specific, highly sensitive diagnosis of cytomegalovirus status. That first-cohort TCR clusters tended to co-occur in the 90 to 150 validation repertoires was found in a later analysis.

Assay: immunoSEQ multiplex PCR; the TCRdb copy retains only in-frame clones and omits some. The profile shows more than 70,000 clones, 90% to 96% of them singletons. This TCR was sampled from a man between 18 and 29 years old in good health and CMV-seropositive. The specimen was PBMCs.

In nucleotides, the CDR3 is TGTGCCAGCAGCCAAACAGCAGATACGCAGTATTTT. Protein: CASSQTADTQYF. The chain combines TRBV11-3 with TRBJ2-3; no definite D call. This CDR3 region has 12 residues. Germline lookup yields CDR1 SGHNT and CDR2 YENEEA. V was cut by 5 bases and J by 4 bases, with 7 bases left in between.